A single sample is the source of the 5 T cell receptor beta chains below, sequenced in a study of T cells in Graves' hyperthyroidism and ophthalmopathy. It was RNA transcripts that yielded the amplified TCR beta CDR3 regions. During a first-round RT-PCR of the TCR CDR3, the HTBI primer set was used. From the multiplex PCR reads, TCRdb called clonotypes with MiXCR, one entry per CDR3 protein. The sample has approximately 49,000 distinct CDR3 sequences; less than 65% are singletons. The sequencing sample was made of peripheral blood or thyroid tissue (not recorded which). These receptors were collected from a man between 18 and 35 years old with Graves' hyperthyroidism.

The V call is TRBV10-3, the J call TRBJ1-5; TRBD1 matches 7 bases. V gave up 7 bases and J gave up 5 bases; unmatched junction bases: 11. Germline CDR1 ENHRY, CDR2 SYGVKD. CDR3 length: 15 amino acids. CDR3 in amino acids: CAIKPGQTNDQPQHF. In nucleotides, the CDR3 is TGTGCCATCAAGCCGGGACAGACCAACGATCAGCCCCAGCATTTT.

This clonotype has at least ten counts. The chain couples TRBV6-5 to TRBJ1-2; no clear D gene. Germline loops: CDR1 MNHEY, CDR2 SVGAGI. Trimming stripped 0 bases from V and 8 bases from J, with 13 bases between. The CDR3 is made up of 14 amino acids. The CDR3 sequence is CASSYSGRIGGYTF. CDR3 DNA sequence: TGTGCCAGCAGTTACTCGGGCAGGATAGGGGGCTACACCTTC.

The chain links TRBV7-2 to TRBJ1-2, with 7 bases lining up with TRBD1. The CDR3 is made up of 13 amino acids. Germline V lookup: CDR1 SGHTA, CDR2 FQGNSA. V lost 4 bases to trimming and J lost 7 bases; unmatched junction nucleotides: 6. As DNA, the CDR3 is TGTGCCAGCAGCTCCACAGGGGAGGCTGGCTACACCTTC. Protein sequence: CASSSTGEAGYTF.

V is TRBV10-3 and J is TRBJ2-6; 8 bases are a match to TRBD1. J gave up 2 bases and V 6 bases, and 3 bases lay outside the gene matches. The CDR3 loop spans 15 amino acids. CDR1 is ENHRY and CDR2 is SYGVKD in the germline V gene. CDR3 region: CAISLDRAGANVLTF. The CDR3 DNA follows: TGTGCCATCAGCCTGGACAGGGCTGGGGCCAACGTCCTGACTTTC.

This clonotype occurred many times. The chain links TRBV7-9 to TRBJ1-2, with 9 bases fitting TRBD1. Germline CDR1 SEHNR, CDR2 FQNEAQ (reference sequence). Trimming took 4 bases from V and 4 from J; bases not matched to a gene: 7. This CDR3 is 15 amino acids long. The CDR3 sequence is CASSSTGGSSYGYTF. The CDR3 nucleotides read TGTGCCAGCAGCTCCACAGGGGGCTCAAGCTATGGCTACACCTTC.